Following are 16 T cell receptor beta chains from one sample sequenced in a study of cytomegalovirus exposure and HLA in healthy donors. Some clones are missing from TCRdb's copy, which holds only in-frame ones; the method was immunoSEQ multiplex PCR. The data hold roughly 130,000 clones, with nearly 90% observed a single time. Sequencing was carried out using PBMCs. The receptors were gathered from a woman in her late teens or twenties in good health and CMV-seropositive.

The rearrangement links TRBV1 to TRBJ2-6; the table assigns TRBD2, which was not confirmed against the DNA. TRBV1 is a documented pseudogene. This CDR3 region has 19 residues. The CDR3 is CTSSPRLAGRNTGANVLTF. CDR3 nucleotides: TGCACCAGCAGCCCTCGGCTAGCGGGGAGAAATACTGGGGCCAACGTCCTGACTTTC.

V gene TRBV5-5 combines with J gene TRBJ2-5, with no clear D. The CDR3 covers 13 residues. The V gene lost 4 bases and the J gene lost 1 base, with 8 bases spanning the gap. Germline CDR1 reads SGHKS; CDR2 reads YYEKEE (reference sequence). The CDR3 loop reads CASSNPSQETQYF. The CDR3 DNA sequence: TGTGCCAGCAGCAACCCGAGCCAAGAGACCCAGTACTTC.

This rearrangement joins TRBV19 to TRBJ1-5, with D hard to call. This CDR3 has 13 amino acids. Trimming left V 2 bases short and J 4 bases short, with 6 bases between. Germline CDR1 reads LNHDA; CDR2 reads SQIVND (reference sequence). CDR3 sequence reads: CASSIWQNQPQHF. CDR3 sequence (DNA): TGTGCCAGTAGTATATGGCAGAATCAGCCCCAGCATTTT.

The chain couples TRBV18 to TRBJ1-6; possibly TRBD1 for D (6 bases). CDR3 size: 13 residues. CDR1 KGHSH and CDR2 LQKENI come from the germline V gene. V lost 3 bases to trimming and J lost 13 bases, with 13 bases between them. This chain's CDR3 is CASSPSDSRPLHF. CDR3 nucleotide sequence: TGTGCCAGCTCACCCTCGGACAGTCGGCCCCTCCACTTT.

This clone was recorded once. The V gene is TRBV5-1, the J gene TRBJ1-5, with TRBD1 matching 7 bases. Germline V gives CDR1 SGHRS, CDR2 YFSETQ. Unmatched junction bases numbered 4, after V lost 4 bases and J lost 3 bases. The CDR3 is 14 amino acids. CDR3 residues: CASSPGGYNQPQHF. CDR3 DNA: TGCGCCAGCAGCCCAGGGGGGTACAATCAGCCCCAGCATTTT.

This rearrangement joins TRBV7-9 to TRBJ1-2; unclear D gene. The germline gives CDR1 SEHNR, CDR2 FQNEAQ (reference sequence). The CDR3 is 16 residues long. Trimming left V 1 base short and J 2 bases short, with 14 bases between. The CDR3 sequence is CASSLGYPVTNYGYTF. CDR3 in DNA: TGTGCCAGCAGCTTAGGATACCCGGTGACAAACTATGGCTACACCTTC.

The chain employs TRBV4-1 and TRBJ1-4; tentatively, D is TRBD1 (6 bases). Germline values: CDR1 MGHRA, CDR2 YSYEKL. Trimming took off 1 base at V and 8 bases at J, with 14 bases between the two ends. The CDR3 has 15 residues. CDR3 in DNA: TGCGCCAGCAGCCAAGTAGGGCAGGGGTCCGAAAAACTGTTTTTT. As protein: CASSQVGQGSEKLFF.

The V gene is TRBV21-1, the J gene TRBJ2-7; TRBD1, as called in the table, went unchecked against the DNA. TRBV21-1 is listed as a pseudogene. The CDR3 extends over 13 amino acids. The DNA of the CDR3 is TGTGCCAGCCCCCGGACAGGGGGCTACGAGCAGTACTTC. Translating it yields CASPRTGGYEQYF.

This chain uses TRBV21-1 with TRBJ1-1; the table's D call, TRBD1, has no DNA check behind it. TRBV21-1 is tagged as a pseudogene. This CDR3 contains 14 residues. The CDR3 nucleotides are TGTGCCAGGACGGTGGAGTCTAAGGGGCCTGAAGCTTTCTTT. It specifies CARTVESKGPEAFF.

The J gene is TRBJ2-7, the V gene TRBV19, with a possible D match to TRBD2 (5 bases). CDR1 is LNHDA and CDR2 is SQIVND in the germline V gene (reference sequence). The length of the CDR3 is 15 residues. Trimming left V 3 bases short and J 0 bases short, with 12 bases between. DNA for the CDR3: TGTGCCAGTAGTATGCCGGGAAGGAGCTCCTACGAGCAGTACTTC. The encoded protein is CASSMPGRSSYEQYF.

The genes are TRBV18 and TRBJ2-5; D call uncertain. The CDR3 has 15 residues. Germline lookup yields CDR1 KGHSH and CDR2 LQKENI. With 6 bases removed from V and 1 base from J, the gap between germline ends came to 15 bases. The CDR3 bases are TGTGCCAGCTCGCCCATCCCGGGTAGCCAAGAGACCCAGTACTTC. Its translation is CASSPIPGSQETQYF.

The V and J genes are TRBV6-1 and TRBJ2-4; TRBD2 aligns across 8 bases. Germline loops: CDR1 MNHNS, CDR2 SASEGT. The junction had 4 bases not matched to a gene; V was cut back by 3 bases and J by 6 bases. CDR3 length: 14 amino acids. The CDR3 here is CASSDGAGGNIQYF. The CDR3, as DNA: TGTGCCAGCAGTGACGGCGCGGGAGGAAACATTCAGTACTTC.

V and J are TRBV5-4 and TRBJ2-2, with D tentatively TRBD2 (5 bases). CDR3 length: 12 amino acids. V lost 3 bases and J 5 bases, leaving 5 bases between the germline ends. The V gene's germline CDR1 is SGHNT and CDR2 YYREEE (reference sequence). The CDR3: CASSSGTGELFF. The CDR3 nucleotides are TGTGCCAGCAGCTCGGGGACCGGGGAGCTGTTTTTT.

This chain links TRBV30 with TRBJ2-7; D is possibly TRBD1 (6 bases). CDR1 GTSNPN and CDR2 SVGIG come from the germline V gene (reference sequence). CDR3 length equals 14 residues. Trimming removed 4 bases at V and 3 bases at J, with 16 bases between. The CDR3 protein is CAWNRDNLLYEQYF. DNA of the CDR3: TGTGCCTGGAATCGGGACAACCTCCTCTACGAGCAGTACTTC. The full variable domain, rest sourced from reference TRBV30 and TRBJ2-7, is SQTIHQWPATLVQPVGSPLSLECTVEGTSNPNLYWYRQAAGRGLQLLFYSVGIGQISSEVPQNLSASRPQDRQFILSSKKLLLSDSGFYLCAWNRDNLLYEQYFGPGTRLTVT.

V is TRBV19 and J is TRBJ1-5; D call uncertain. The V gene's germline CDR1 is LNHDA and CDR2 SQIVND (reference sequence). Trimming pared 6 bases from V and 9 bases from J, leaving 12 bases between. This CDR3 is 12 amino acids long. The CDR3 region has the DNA TGTGCCAGTAGCAGCCCAGGATCGCCCCAGCATTTT. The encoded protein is CASSSPGSPQHF.

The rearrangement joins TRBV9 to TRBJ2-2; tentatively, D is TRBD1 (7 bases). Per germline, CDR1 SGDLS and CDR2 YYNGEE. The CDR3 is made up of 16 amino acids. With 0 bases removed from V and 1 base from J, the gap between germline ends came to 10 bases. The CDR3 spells CASSVAQGGNTGELFF. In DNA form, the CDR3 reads TGTGCCAGCAGCGTAGCTCAGGGGGGGAACACCGGGGAGCTGTTTTTT. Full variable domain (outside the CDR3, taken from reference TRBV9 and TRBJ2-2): DSGVTQTPKHLITATGQRVTLRCSPRSGDLSVYWYQQSLDQGLQFLIQYYNGEERAKGNILERFSAQQFPDLHSELNLSSLELGDSALYFCASSVAQGGNTGELFFGEGSRLTVL.